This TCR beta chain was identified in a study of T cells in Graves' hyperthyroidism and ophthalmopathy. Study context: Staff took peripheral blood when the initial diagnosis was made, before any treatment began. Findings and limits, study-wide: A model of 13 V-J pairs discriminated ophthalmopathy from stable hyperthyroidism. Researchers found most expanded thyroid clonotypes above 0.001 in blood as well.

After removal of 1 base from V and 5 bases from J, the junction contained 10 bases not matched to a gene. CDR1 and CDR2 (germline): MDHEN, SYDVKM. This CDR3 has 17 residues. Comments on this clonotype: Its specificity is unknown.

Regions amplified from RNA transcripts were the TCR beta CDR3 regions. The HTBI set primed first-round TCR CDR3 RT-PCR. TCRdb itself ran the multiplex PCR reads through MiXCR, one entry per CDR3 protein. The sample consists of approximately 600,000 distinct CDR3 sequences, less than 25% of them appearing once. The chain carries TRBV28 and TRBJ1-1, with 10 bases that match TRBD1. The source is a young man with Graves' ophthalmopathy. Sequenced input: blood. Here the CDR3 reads CASSLSLGTGEETEAFF. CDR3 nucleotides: TGTGCCAGCAGTTTATCCTTGGGGACAGGGGAGGAGACTGAAGCTTTCTTT.